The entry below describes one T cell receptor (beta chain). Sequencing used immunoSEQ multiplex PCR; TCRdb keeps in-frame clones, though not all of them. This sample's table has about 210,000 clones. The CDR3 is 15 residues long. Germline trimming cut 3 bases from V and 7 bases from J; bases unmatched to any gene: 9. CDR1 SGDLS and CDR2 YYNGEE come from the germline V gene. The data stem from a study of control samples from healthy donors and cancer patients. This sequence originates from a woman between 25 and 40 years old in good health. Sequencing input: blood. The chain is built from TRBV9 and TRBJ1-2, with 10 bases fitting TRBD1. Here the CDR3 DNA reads TGTGCCAGCAGCGCCGCCGGGACAGGGGATGGTGGCTACACCTTC. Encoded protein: CASSAAGTGDGGYTF.